This is a list of T cell receptor beta chains from one sample in a study of OX40 agonist ivuxolimab in advanced cancers. The protocol was immunoSEQ multiplex PCR, while the TCRdb copy is restricted to in-frame clones and leaves out a portion. Of approximately 67,000 clones in the sample, around 83% are singletons; the top ten hold approximately 2.5%. This specimen consisted of CD4+ or CD8+ T cells sorted from blood, obtained in a trial of the OX40 agonist ivuxolimab. These receptor sequences come from an adult with an advanced solid tumor such as melanoma, head and neck, liver or kidney cancer. Each CDR3 is given with its conserved first and last residue. A D gene is named only where the DNA matches it firmly. The size field is filled for only some rows; it gives once, few, many or a size class.

size,length,J,D,V,CDR3,DNA
NA,16,TRBJ1-1,NA,TRBV19,CASSLLLRSGNTEAFF,TGTGCCAGTAGTCTCCTCCTTCGGTCTGGGAACACTGAAGCTTTCTTT
NA,13,TRBJ1-2,NA,TRBV5-1,CASSLEGNYGYTF,TGCGCCAGCAGCTTGGAGGGGAACTATGGCTACACCTTC
NA,18,TRBJ2-3,NA,TRBV12-5,CASGLKGTRPWDTDTQYF,TGTGCTAGTGGTTTGAAGGGGACACGACCGTGGGACACAGATACGCAGTATTTT
NA,16,TRBJ2-1,TRBD2,TRBV5-1,CASSLGPSGNYNEQFF,TGCGCCAGCAGCTTGGGACCTAGCGGGAACTACAATGAGCAGTTCTTC
NA,14,TRBJ1-4,NA,TRBV6-5,CASSERGHYEKLFF,TGTGCCAGCAGTGAACGGGGGCACTATGAAAAACTGTTTTTT
NA,17,TRBJ2-6,TRBD2,TRBV11-2,CASSLLAGNSGANVLTF,TGTGCCAGCAGCTTACTAGCGGGTAACTCTGGGGCCAACGTCCTGACTTTC
NA,14,TRBJ2-3,TRBD2,TRBV5-6,CASSPLAGGDTQYF,TGTGCCAGCAGCCCATTAGCGGGAGGGGATACGCAGTATTTT
NA,13,TRBJ1-2,NA,TRBV28,CAILGGGTDGYTF,TGTGCCATCCTAGGGGGGGGCACGGATGGCTACACCTTC
NA,15,TRBJ2-1,TRBD2,TRBV9,CASGRTSDGRNEQFF,TGTGCCAGCGGGAGAACTAGCGATGGTCGCAATGAGCAGTTCTTC
NA,16,TRBJ1-1,NA,TRBV19,CASKFAAGNMNTEAFF,TGTGCCAGTAAATTCGCGGCAGGGAATATGAACACTGAAGCTTTCTTT
NA,15,TRBJ2-2,NA,TRBV11-3,CASTRGLKNTGELFF,TGTGCCAGCACTCGAGGTTTAAAGAACACCGGGGAGCTGTTTTTT
NA,15,TRBJ2-1,TRBD2,TRBV7-2,CASSSTSGSRNEQFF,TGTGCCAGCAGCTCGACTAGCGGGAGCCGAAATGAGCAGTTCTTC
NA,15,TRBJ1-3,NA,TRBV11-2,CASSPLGGYGNTIYF,TGTGCCAGCAGCCCCCTGGGGGGATATGGAAACACCATATATTTT
NA,11,TRBJ1-1,NA,TRBV20-1,CSATRQTEAFF,TGCAGTGCTACCAGGCAGACTGAAGCTTTCTTT
NA,15,TRBJ2-2,NA,TRBV11-2,CATKDRTANTGELFF,TGTGCCACCAAAGACAGGACCGCTAACACCGGGGAGCTGTTTTTT
NA,14,TRBJ2-3,NA,TRBV29-1,CSVEGPLQVDTQYF,TGCAGCGTTGAAGGTCCTCTCCAGGTAGATACGCAGTATTTT
NA,14,TRBJ2-5,NA,TRBV7-9,CASSPPGSVETQYF,TGTGCCAGCAGCCCCCCAGGTAGCGTGGAGACCCAGTACTTC
NA,15,TRBJ2-7,NA,TRBV15,CATSRDRDLAYEQYF,TGTGCCACCAGCAGAGATCGGGACTTAGCCTACGAGCAGTACTTC
once,17,TRBJ2-1,TRBD1,TRBV5-5,CASSLVRTGGQMNEQFF,TGTGCCAGCAGCTTGGTTAGGACAGGGGGCCAGATGAATGAGCAGTTCTTC
medium-sized,16,TRBJ1-2,TRBD1,TRBV6-1,CASSGLQGARNYGYTF,TGTGCCAGCAGTGGCCTACAGGGGGCGCGGAACTATGGCTACACCTTC
NA,13,TRBJ2-7,NA,TRBV28,CASSQRPYYEQYF,TGTGCCAGCAGTCAGAGGCCCTACTACGAGCAGTACTTC
NA,16,TRBJ2-2,TRBD1,TRBV5-1,CASSLAVRGPDGELFF,TGCGCCAGCAGCTTGGCCGTGAGGGGGCCCGACGGGGAGCTGTTTTTT
NA,15,TRBJ1-1,NA,TRBV18,CASSTKQGSVAEAFF,TGTGCCAGCTCAACAAAACAGGGTTCTGTAGCTGAAGCTTTCTTT
NA,15,TRBJ2-7,TRBD1,TRBV19,CASSRNPGQHYEQYF,TGTGCCAGTAGCCGTAATCCGGGACAGCACTACGAGCAGTACTTC
NA,15,TRBJ1-5,TRBD1,TRBV7-2,CASSRQGAGNQPQHF,TGTGCCAGCTCCCGACAGGGTGCTGGCAATCAGCCCCAGCATTTT
NA,14,TRBJ2-5,TRBD2,TRBV19,CASQAGGSQETQYF,TGTGCCAGCCAAGCGGGAGGGAGTCAAGAGACCCAGTACTTC
NA,12,TRBJ1-5,NA,TRBV27,CASRDSNQPQHF,TGTGCCAGCAGAGATAGCAATCAGCCCCAGCATTTT
NA,13,TRBJ2-7,NA,TRBV7-2,CASSTYRRGEQYF,TGTGCCAGCAGCACATACCGACGGGGCGAGCAGTACTTC
NA,14,TRBJ1-5,NA,TRBV28,CITGASGGYQPQHF,TGTATTACGGGGGCATCGGGGGGTTATCAGCCCCAGCATTTT
NA,14,TRBJ1-5,NA,TRBV6-6,CASTFGGQGQPQHF,TGTGCCAGTACTTTCGGGGGGCAGGGACAGCCCCAGCATTTT
NA,17,TRBJ2-7,TRBD2,TRBV11-3,CASSLGELAGGINEQYF,TGTGCCAGCAGCTTAGGAGAACTAGCGGGAGGGATCAACGAGCAGTACTTC
medium-sized,15,TRBJ2-2,NA,TRBV6-1,CASRQHGANTGELFF,TGTGCCAGCCGCCAACACGGGGCGAACACCGGGGAGCTGTTTTTT
NA,16,TRBJ2-1,TRBD2,TRBV6-1,CASSAGTSGPYNEQFF,TGTGCCAGCAGTGCCGGGACTAGCGGCCCCTACAATGAGCAGTTCTTC
NA,16,TRBJ2-5,NA,TRBV18,CASSLFPSGLQETQYF,TGTGCCAGCTCCCTTTTCCCCTCAGGGCTCCAAGAGACCCAGTACTTC
NA,15,TRBJ1-4,NA,TRBV2,CASSEPRGRAGKLFF,TGTGCCAGCAGTGAACCTAGGGGAAGGGCCGGAAAACTGTTTTTT
NA,16,TRBJ1-3,TRBD1,TRBV9,CASSWGQGASGNTIYF,TGTGCCAGCAGCTGGGGACAGGGGGCCTCTGGAAACACCATATATTTT
NA,16,TRBJ2-1,TRBD2,TRBV18,CASTQTSGRGYNEQFF,TGTGCCAGCACCCAGACTAGCGGGAGAGGGTACAATGAGCAGTTCTTC
NA,13,TRBJ2-2,NA,TRBV6-1,CASSEGVGGELFF,TGTGCCAGCAGTGAAGGTGTGGGCGGGGAGCTGTTTTTT
NA,13,TRBJ2-1,NA,TRBV2,CASSREQYNEQFF,TGTGCCAGCAGTAGGGAACAATACAATGAGCAGTTCTTC
NA,20,TRBJ2-2,NA,TRBV27,CASSLSGPRFTNANTGELFF,TGTGCCAGCAGTTTATCGGGCCCCCGTTTTACCAACGCGAACACCGGGGAGCTGTTTTTT
NA,16,TRBJ2-5,TRBD2,TRBV19,CASSINSGSFPETQYF,TGTGCCAGTAGTATAAATAGCGGGAGCTTCCCAGAGACCCAGTACTTC
NA,14,TRBJ2-7,TRBD2,TRBV28,CAITPAGDSYEQYF,TGTGCCATCACCCCCGCGGGGGATAGTTACGAGCAGTACTTC
NA,12,TRBJ2-7,NA,TRBV6-6,CASSYPGTPIYF,TGTGCCAGCAGTTACCCCGGGACTCCTATCTACTTC
NA,16,TRBJ1-3,NA,TRBV11-2,CASSLWQGSSGNTIYF,TGTGCCAGCAGCTTATGGCAGGGGAGCTCTGGAAACACCATATATTTT
NA,14,TRBJ2-1,NA,TRBV7-2,CASSPDRLYNEQFF,TGTGCCAGCAGCCCTGACAGGCTTTACAATGAGCAGTTCTTC
NA,14,TRBJ1-4,TRBD1,TRBV7-9,CASSFGTGGQKLFF,TGTGCCAGCAGCTTTGGGACAGGGGGCCAAAAACTGTTTTTT
NA,14,TRBJ2-1,TRBD2,TRBV7-9,CASSLSSGDNEQFF,TGTGCCAGCAGCTTATCTAGCGGAGACAATGAGCAGTTCTTC
NA,16,TRBJ2-1,TRBD2,TRBV13,CASSPVAGGQSNEQFF,TGTGCCAGCAGCCCTGTAGCGGGAGGGCAATCCAATGAGCAGTTCTTC